A selection of T cell receptor beta chains follows, all from one sample in a study of cytomegalovirus exposure and HLA in healthy donors. The data were produced by immunoSEQ multiplex PCR, yet TCRdb's version contains in-frame clones alone and is incomplete. This table holds approximately 150,000 clones, 80% to 85% found once. Sequences were obtained from PBMCs. These receptors originate from a human donor in good health. CDR3s include the opening cysteine and the closing phenylalanine or tryptophan. Each record gives: CDR3 protein, CDR3 DNA, clone size, D gene, V gene, J gene. The D gene is left open where the match is weak. Only part of the rows carry a size: once, few, many, or a class if the clone is expanded.

CASSEGGRSYEQYF	TGTGCCAGCAGCGAGGGAGGACGGAGCTACGAGCAGTACTTC	-	-	TRBV9	TRBJ2-7
CASGLVRDRDQPQHF	TGTGCTAGTGGTTTGGTAAGGGACAGAGATCAGCCCCAGCATTTT	-	TRBD1	TRBV12-5	TRBJ1-5
CASSLDGGQPQHF	TGTGCCAGCAGCTTAGACGGGGGTCAGCCCCAGCATTTT	-	-	TRBV7-8	TRBJ1-5
CASSEVGPEGADTQYF	TGTGCCAGCAGTGAAGTAGGGCCGGAGGGTGCAGATACGCAGTATTTT	-	-	TRBV2	TRBJ2-3
CASSKWTGPYNEQFF	TGTGCCAGTAGCAAATGGACAGGGCCATACAATGAGCAGTTCTTC	-	TRBD1	TRBV19	TRBJ2-1
CASSLVWRGDYEQYF	TGTGCCAGCAGTTTAGTCTGGCGGGGGGACTACGAGCAGTACTTC	-	TRBD2	TRBV27	TRBJ2-7
CSSSSGGRDRGRRGIQYF	TGTTCCAGCAGCTCGGGAGGCCGGGACAGGGGGCGAAGGGGCATTCAGTACTTC	-	TRBD1	TRBV7-9	TRBJ2-4
CASSLDPGQGVYGYTF	TGTGCCAGCAGCTTAGACCCGGGACAGGGGGTCTATGGCTACACCTTC	once	TRBD1	TRBV11-3	TRBJ1-2
CASSEGQGINYGYTF	TGTGCCAGCAGTGAGGGGCAGGGCATTAACTATGGCTACACCTTC	-	-	TRBV2	TRBJ1-2
CASSHLETRGGNEQFF	TGCGCCAGCAGCCATCTCGAGACTAGGGGGGGCAATGAGCAGTTCTTC	-	-	TRBV4-1	TRBJ2-1
CASSELTGGMNTEAFF	TGTGCCAGCAGTGAACTCACAGGGGGGATGAACACTGAAGCTTTCTTT	-	TRBD1	TRBV25-1	TRBJ1-1
CASTRGAGADTQYF	TGTGCCAGCACCAGAGGGGCGGGGGCAGATACGCAGTATTTT	-	TRBD2	TRBV7-2	TRBJ2-3
CASSHLDRDGTSGYTF	TGTGCCAGCAGCCACCTGGACCGGGATGGCACCTCCGGCTACACCTTC	-	-	TRBV16	TRBJ1-2
CASSLRDTNTEAFF	TGTGCCAGCAGCTTAAGGGACACCAACACTGAAGCTTTCTTT	-	-	TRBV7-8	TRBJ1-1
CASSISQAGIYQPQHF	TGTGCCAGTAGTATCTCCCAGGCGGGGATCTATCAGCCCCAGCATTTT	-	-	TRBV19	TRBJ1-5
CASSQDRGRGEKLFF	TGCGCCAGCAGCCAGGACAGGGGGCGCGGCGAAAAACTGTTTTTT	-	TRBD1	TRBV4-3	TRBJ1-4
CASSDSKSNQPQHF	TGTGCCAGCAGTGATTCTAAGAGCAATCAGCCCCAGCATTTT	-	-	TRBV2	TRBJ1-5
CASSLSAAGGSPLHF	TGTGCCAGCAGCTTATCGGCGGCAGGCGGGTCACCCCTCCACTTT	-	-	TRBV7-2	TRBJ1-6
CASSPSGVSYEQYF	TGTGCCAGCAGCCCTTCGGGGGTTTCCTACGAGCAGTACTTC	-	-	TRBV9	TRBJ2-7
CASSEGTGVTGELFF	TGTGCCAGCAGTGAAGGGACAGGGGTCACCGGGGAGCTGTTTTTT	-	TRBD1	TRBV6-4	TRBJ2-2
CASSSPPGTGLTDTQYF	TGTGCCAGCAGCTCGCCCCCCGGGACAGGGCTCACAGATACGCAGTATTTT	-	TRBD1	TRBV5-6	TRBJ2-3
CASMGGANTGELFF	TGTGCCAGCATGGGGGGGGCGAACACCGGGGAGCTGTTTTTT	-	TRBD2	TRBV6-1	TRBJ2-2